These T cell receptor beta chains were read from a single sample in a study of blood T cell repertoires in COVID-19. Method: immunoSEQ multiplex PCR; TCRdb's copy keeps in-frame clones and lacks some. The repertoire holds about 98,000 clones, with almost 80% as singletons. The sequenced sample consisted of peripheral blood. The receptors shown here come from a man between 60 and 75 years old with active or convalescent COVID-19. CDR3s include the opening cysteine and the closing phenylalanine or tryptophan. A D gene is named only where the DNA matches it firmly. The size entry is marked missing in some rows and otherwise reads once, few, many or a size class.

D | size | J | V | CDR3 | DNA
. | . | TRBJ1-2 | TRBV30 | CARDGRGSYGYTF | TGTGCCCGCGACGGGAGGGGTAGCTATGGCTACACCTTC
TRBD2 | . | TRBJ2-5 | TRBV29-1 | CSVEDSGERLAGVQETQYF | TGCAGCGTTGAAGATAGCGGGGAGCGGCTAGCGGGAGTCCAAGAGACCCAGTACTTC
. | . | TRBJ2-2 | TRBV2 | CASSDPPGVSVNTGELFF | TGTGCCAGCAGTGACCCTCCGGGAGTTTCCGTAAACACCGGGGAGCTGTTTTTT
TRBD1 | few | TRBJ1-2 | TRBV5-1 | CASSSVTGGPYGYTF | TGCGCCAGCAGCTCAGTAACAGGGGGGCCGTATGGCTACACCTTC
. | . | TRBJ2-7 | TRBV5-1 | CASSRWNRDDEQYF | TGCGCCAGCAGCCGATGGAACAGGGATGACGAGCAGTACTTC
TRBD2 | . | TRBJ2-1 | TRBV9 | CASSVAPGGGYNEQFF | TGTGCCAGCAGCGTAGCTCCCGGCGGGGGTTACAATGAGCAGTTCTTC
TRBD1 | . | TRBJ1-4 | TRBV2 | CASWDSYNEKLFF | TGTGCCAGCTGGGACAGCTATAATGAAAAACTGTTTTTT
. | . | TRBJ1-1 | TRBV5-6 | CASSGYREGDTEAFF | TGTGCCAGCAGCGGTTACAGGGAAGGGGACACTGAAGCTTTCTTT
TRBD2 | . | TRBJ2-1 | TRBV10-2 | CASRVGLAFYNEQFF | TGCGCCAGCAGGGTTGGACTAGCGTTCTACAATGAGCAGTTCTTC
TRBD2 | . | TRBJ2-1 | TRBV19 | CASSMPAGVFNEQFF | TGTGCCAGTAGTATGCCAGCGGGAGTCTTCAATGAGCAGTTCTTC
TRBD2 | . | TRBJ2-7 | TRBV29-1 | CSVGGGSTLPYEQYF | TGCAGCGTTGGTGGCGGGAGCACACTTCCCTACGAGCAGTACTTC
TRBD1 | . | TRBJ1-2 | TRBV19 | CASSLGQGRTYGYTF | TGTGCCAGTAGTTTGGGACAGGGGAGGACCTATGGCTACACCTTC
TRBD2 | . | TRBJ2-7 | TRBV9 | CASNEGLADSFEQYF | TGTGCCAGCAACGAAGGACTAGCGGACAGTTTTGAGCAGTACTTC
TRBD1 | . | TRBJ1-1 | TRBV7-3 | CASSPGQGRTEAFF | TGTGCCAGCAGCCCAGGACAGGGAAGGACTGAAGCTTTCTTT
TRBD2 | . | TRBJ2-1 | TRBV28 | CASSLSGEGRNEQFF | TGTGCCAGCAGTCTATCTGGGGAGGGCCGTAATGAGCAGTTCTTC
. | . | TRBJ2-3 | TRBV2 | CASNLVGATDTQYF | TGTGCCAGCAATCTGGTCGGAGCCACAGATACGCAGTATTTT
. | . | TRBJ2-7 | TRBV19 | CASSPRTGYYEQYF | TGTGCCAGTAGTCCTCGGACTGGCTACTACGAGCAGTACTTC
. | . | TRBJ1-5 | TRBV30 | CAWSVGGGNQPQHF | TGTGCCTGGAGTGTAGGAGGGGGCAATCAGCCCCAGCATTTT
TRBD2 | . | TRBJ2-1 | TRBV9 | CASSPSGRPPDNEQFF | TGTGCCAGCAGCCCTAGCGGGAGGCCGCCCGACAATGAGCAGTTCTTC
. | . | TRBJ1-1 | TRBV29-1 | CSGGEFGAFF | TGCAGCGGAGGAGAATTTGGAGCTTTCTTT
TRBD2 | . | TRBJ2-3 | TRBV5-1 | CASSFVGRGTDTQYF | TGCGCCAGCAGCTTCGTGGGGAGGGGCACAGATACGCAGTATTTT
. | . | TRBJ1-3 | TRBV7-9 | CASRVQSGNTIYF | TGTGCCAGCAGGGTACAGTCTGGAAACACCATATATTTT
. | few | TRBJ2-3 | TRBV5-1 | CASSLEAGSSTDTQYF | TGCGCCAGCAGCTTGGAGGCAGGAAGTAGCACAGATACGCAGTATTTT
TRBD2 | . | TRBJ2-5 | TRBV10-3 | CAISERTSGETQYF | TGTGCCATCAGTGAGAGGACTAGCGGAGAGACCCAGTACTTC
TRBD2 | . | TRBJ2-1 | TRBV9 | CASSVAGTSAYNEQFF | TGTGCCAGCAGCGTAGCTGGCACTAGCGCTTACAATGAGCAGTTCTTC
. | few | TRBJ2-4 | TRBV5-4 | CASSFRVQNGKNIQYF | TGTGCCAGCAGCTTTCGGGTCCAGAATGGCAAAAACATTCAGTACTTC
TRBD2 | . | TRBJ2-2 | TRBV7-9 | CASGLAENTGELFF | TGTGCCAGCGGACTAGCCGAGAACACCGGGGAGCTGTTTTTT
. | . | TRBJ2-2 | TRBV28 | CASLTRRNTGELFF | TGTGCCAGCCTAACTAGGAGGAACACCGGGGAGCTGTTTTTT
. | . | TRBJ1-4 | TRBV19 | CATSRELRGEKLFF | TGTGCGACGAGTCGAGAGTTAAGGGGTGAAAAACTGTTTTTT
. | once | TRBJ2-5 | TRBV6-6 | CASSYSNTQETQYF | TGTGCCAGCAGTTACTCAAACACGCAAGAGACCCAGTACTTC
TRBD2 | . | TRBJ2-1 | TRBV29-1 | CSVGGTSFEQFF | TGCAGCGTTGGGGGGACTAGCTTTGAGCAGTTCTTC
TRBD2 | few | TRBJ2-5 | TRBV7-8 | CASSSRLAPYQETQYF | TGTGCCAGCAGCTCTCGACTAGCGCCGTACCAAGAGACCCAGTACTTC
. | . | TRBJ1-2 | TRBV30 | CAWRGYGQSYGYTF | TGTGCCTGGAGAGGTTACGGACAGTCCTATGGCTACACCTTC
TRBD2 | . | TRBJ2-3 | TRBV29-1 | CSVDLAGTDTQYF | TGCAGCGTTGATCTAGCGGGAACAGATACGCAGTATTTT
. | . | TRBJ1-2 | TRBV2 | CASSERWQGNGYTF | TGTGCCAGCAGTGAAAGGTGGCAGGGAAATGGCTACACCTTC
. | . | TRBJ1-1 | TRBV7-8 | CASSLIGSYYTEAFF | TGTGCCAGCAGCTTGATCGGGAGCTACTACACTGAAGCTTTCTTT
TRBD1 | . | TRBJ1-5 | TRBV12-3/TRBV12-4 | CASRRDRDQPQHF | TGTGCCAGCAGACGGGACAGGGACCAGCCCCAGCATTTT
TRBD1 | . | TRBJ2-2 | TRBV11-2 | CASSPRTGTVSGELFF | TGTGCCAGCAGCCCGCGCACCGGGACAGTATCCGGGGAGCTGTTTTTT
. | . | TRBJ2-2 | TRBV6-5 | CANSFGTRNTGELFF | TGTGCCAATTCGTTTGGGACAAGGAACACCGGGGAGCTGTTTTTT
TRBD1 | . | TRBJ1-1 | TRBV9 | CASSGTGQGGNTEAFF | TGTGCCAGCAGCGGCACCGGACAGGGCGGGAACACTGAAGCTTTCTTT
TRBD2 | . | TRBJ2-3 | TRBV7-9 | CASSTGTSSDTQYF | TGTGCCAGCAGCACCGGGACTAGCTCAGATACGCAGTATTTT
TRBD2 | . | TRBJ2-5 | TRBV19 | CASGSGTSGQETQYF | TGTGCCAGTGGAAGTGGGACTAGCGGGCAAGAGACCCAGTACTTC
. | . | TRBJ1-3 | TRBV5-5 | CASDTGGAGNTIYF | TGTGCCAGCGATACAGGAGGGGCTGGAAACACCATATATTTT
. | . | TRBJ1-5 | TRBV21-1 | CASSKGRGQPQHF | TGTGCCAGCAGCAAAGGAAGGGGACAGCCCCAGCATTTT
TRBD2 | . | TRBJ2-3 | TRBV14 | CASSPRLAAVTDTQYF | TGTGCCAGCAGCCCACGACTAGCGGCGGTCACAGATACGCAGTATTTT
TRBD1 | . | TRBJ2-4 | TRBV11-2 | CASSLDRVRGHIQYF | TGTGCCAGCAGCTTAGATCGGGTCAGGGGGCACATTCAGTACTTC
. | once | TRBJ1-2 | TRBV6-1 | CASSERGSSYTF | TGTGCCAGCAGTGAAAGGGGGTCTAGCTACACCTTC
. | . | TRBJ2-3 | TRBV24-1 | CATSDSQGPLGADTQYF | TGTGCCACCAGTGATTCGCAGGGGCCTTTAGGGGCAGATACGCAGTATTTT
. | . | TRBJ1-2 | TRBV30 | CAWSGGRGTEINYGYTF | TGTGCCTGGAGTGGAGGTAGGGGTACCGAAATTAACTATGGCTACACCTTC
. | . | TRBJ2-5 | TRBV28 | CASSLFSVRETQYF | TGTGCCAGCAGTTTATTTTCTGTTAGAGAGACCCAGTACTTC
. | once | TRBJ1-4 | TRBV30 | CAWSGDSLANNEKLFF | TGTGCCTGGAGCGGCGACAGCTTGGCCAATAATGAAAAACTGTTTTTT
TRBD1 | . | TRBJ1-1 | TRBV7-8 | CASSLGPRGQGDEAFF | TGTGCCAGCAGCTTGGGACCCAGGGGGCAAGGGGATGAAGCTTTCTTT
TRBD2 | once | TRBJ2-1 | TRBV16 | CASSQSSGRNLEQFF | TGTGCCAGCAGCCAATCCAGCGGGAGGAATCTTGAGCAGTTCTTC
TRBD1 | . | TRBJ2-3 | TRBV5-1 | CASSLAGQGRADTQYF | TGCGCCAGCAGCTTGGCAGGACAGGGAAGAGCAGATACGCAGTATTTT
. | . | TRBJ2-3 | TRBV5-1 | CASSLDNSGTQTTQYF | TGCGCCAGCAGCTTGGACAATTCCGGGACACAGACTACGCAGTATTTT
TRBD1 | . | TRBJ1-2 | TRBV15 | CATSGDRGVYGYTF | TGTGCCACCAGCGGCGACAGGGGTGTGTATGGCTACACCTTC
TRBD1 | . | TRBJ2-7 | TRBV19 | CASSTRQGRRDEQYF | TGTGCCAGTAGTACTAGACAGGGAAGGAGAGACGAGCAGTACTTC
. | . | TRBJ1-1 | TRBV7-2 | CASSFTLQENTEAFF | TGTGCCAGCAGCTTCACATTACAGGAGAACACTGAAGCTTTCTTT
TRBD2 | . | TRBJ2-1 | TRBV4-1 | CASSQEREGSYNEQFF | TGCGCCAGCAGCCAAGAGCGGGAGGGATCCTACAATGAGCAGTTCTTC
. | once | TRBJ2-1 | TRBV7-2 | CASSLSTSFHNEQFF | TGTGCCAGCAGCTTGTCAACTAGCTTCCACAATGAGCAGTTCTTC